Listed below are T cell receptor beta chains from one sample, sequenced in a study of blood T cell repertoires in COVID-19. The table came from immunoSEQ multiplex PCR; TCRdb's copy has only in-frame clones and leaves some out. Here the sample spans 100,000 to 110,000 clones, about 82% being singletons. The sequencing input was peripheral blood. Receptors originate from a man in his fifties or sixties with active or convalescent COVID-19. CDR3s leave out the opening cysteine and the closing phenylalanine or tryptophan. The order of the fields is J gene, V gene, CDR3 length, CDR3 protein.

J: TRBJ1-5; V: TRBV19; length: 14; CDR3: ASSTYRILSNQPQH
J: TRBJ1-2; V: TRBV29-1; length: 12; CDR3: SDVKRDTRKGYT
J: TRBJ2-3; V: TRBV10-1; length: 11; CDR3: ASMERDTDTQY
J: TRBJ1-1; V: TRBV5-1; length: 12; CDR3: ASSPRGGNTEAF
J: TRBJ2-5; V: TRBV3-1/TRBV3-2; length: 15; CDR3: ASSQEAGLAGKETQY
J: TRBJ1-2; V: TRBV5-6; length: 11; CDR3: ASSLRQGHGYT
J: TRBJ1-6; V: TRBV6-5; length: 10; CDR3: ASGQSNSPLH
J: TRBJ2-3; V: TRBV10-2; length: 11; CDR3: ASSPGLPEAQY
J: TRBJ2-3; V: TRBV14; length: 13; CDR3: ASSQETGSTDTQY
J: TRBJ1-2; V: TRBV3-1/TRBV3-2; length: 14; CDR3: ASSLREGIRGYGYT